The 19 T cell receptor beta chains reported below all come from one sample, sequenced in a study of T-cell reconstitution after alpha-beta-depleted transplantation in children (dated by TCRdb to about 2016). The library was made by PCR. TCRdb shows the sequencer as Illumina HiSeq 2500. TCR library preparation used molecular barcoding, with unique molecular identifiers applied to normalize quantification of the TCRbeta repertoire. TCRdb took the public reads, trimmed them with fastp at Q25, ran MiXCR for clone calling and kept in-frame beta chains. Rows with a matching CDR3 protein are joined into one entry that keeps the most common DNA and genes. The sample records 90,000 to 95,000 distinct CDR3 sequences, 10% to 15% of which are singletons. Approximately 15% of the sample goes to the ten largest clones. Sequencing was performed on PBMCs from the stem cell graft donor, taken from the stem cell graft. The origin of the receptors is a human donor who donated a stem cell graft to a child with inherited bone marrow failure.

CDR3 nucleotide sequence: TGTGCCAGCAGTTTTATAGATAGCAATCAGCCCCAGCATTTT. This encodes CASSFIDSNQPQHF. The chain employs TRBV12-3 or TRBV12-4 and TRBJ1-5, with no clear D. The CDR3 spans 14 residues. Trimming shortened V by 3 bases and J by 0 bases, and 6 bases separated the two germline ends.

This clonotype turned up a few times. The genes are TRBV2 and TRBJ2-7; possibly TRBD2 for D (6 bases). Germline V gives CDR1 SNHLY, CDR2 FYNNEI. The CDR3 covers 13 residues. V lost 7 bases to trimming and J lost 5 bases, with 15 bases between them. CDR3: CASTLTRPHEQYF. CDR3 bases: TGTGCCAGCACCTTGACTAGGCCCCACGAGCAGTACTTC.

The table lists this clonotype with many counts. The CDR3 reads CASKTREDYGYTF. The CDR3 DNA sequence: TGTGCCAGCAAAACCAGGGAGGACTATGGCTACACCTTC. The chain recombines TRBV7-9 with TRBJ1-2, with a tentative D call TRBD1 (5 bases). Per germline, CDR1 SEHNR and CDR2 FQNEAQ (reference sequence). V lost 7 bases and J 3 bases, leaving 12 bases between the germline ends. This CDR3 has 13 residues.

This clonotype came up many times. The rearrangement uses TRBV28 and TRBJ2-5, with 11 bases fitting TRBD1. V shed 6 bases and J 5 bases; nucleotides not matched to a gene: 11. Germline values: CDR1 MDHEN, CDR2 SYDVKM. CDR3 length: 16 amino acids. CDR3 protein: CASSPAGTGGWETQYF. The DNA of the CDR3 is TGTGCCAGCAGCCCCGCGGGGACAGGGGGATGGGAGACCCAGTACTTC.

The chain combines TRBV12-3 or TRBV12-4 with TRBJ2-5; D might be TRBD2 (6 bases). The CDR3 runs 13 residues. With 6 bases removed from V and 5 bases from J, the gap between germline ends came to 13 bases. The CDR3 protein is CASSPGSSETQYF. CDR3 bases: TGTGCCAGCAGCCCCGGGAGCTCGGAGACCCAGTACTTC.

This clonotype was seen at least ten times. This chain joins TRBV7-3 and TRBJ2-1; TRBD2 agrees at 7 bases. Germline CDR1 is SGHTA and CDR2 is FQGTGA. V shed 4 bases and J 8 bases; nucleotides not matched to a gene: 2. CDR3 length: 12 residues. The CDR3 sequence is CASSSREHEQFF. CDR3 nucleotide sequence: TGTGCCAGCAGCTCGCGGGAGCATGAGCAGTTCTTC. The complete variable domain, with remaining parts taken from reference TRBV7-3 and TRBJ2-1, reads GAGVSQTPSNKVTEKGKYVELRCDPISGHTALYWYRQSLGQGPEFLIYFQGTGAADDSGLPNDRFFAVRPEGSVSTLKIQRTERGDSAVYLCASSSREHEQFFGPGTRLTVL.

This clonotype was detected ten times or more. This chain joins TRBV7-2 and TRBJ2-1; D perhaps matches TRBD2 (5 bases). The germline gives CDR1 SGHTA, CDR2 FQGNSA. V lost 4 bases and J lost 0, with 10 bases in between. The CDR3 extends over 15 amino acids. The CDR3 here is CASSYRGSSYNEQFF. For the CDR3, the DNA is TGTGCCAGCAGCTACCGGGGAAGCTCCTACAATGAGCAGTTCTTC.

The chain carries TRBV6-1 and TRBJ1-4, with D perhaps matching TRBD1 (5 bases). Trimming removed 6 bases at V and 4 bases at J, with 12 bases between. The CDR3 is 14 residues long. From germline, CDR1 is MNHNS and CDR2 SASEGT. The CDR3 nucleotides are TGTGCCAGCAGCCTTTTGACAGTTAATGAAAAACTGTTTTTT. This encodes CASSLLTVNEKLFF.

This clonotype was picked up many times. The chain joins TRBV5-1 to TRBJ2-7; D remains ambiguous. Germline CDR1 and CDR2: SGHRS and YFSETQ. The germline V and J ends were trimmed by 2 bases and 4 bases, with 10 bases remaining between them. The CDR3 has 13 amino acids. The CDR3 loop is CASSFLDGYEQYF. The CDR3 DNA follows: TGCGCCAGCAGCTTCTTGGACGGATACGAGCAGTACTTC.

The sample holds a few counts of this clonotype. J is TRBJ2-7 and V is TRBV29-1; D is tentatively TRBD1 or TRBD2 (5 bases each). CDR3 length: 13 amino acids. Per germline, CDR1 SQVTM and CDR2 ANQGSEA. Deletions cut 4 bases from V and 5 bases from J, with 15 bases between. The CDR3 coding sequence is TGCAGCGTTGGCCGGGACCCCGGGGACGAGCAGTACTTC. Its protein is CSVGRDPGDEQYF.

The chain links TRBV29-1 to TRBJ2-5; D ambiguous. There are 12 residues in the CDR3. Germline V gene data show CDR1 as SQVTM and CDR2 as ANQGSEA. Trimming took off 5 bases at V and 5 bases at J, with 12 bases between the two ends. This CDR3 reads CSVSDGWETQYF. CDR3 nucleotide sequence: TGCAGCGTTTCGGACGGATGGGAGACCCAGTACTTC.

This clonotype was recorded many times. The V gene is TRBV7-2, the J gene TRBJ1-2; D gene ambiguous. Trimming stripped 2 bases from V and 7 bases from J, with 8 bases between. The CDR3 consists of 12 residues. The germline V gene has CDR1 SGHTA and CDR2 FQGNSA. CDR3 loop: CASSLSRTGYTF. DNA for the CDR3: TGTGCCAGCAGCTTATCTAGGACTGGCTACACCTTC.

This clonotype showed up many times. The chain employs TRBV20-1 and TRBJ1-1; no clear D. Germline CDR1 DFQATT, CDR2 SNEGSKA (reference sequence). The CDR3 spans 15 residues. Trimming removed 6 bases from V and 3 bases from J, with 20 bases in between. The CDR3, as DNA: TGCAGTGCCAACTACCGGCCAGGACGGGACACTGAAGCTTTCTTT. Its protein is CSANYRPGRDTEAFF.

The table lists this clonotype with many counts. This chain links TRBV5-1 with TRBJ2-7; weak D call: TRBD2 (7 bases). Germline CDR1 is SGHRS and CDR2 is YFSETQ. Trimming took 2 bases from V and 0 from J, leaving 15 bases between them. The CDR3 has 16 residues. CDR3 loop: CASSFGPAGASYEQYF. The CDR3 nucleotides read TGCGCCAGCAGCTTTGGCCCGGCGGGGGCCTCCTACGAGCAGTACTTC.

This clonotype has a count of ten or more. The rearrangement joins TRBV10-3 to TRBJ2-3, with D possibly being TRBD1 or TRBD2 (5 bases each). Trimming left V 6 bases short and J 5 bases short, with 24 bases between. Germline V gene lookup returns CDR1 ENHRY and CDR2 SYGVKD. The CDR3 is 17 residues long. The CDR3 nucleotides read TGTGCCATCAGCGCAACGGGACCACCTGATGCACAAGATACGCAGTATTTT. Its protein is CAISATGPPDAQDTQYF.

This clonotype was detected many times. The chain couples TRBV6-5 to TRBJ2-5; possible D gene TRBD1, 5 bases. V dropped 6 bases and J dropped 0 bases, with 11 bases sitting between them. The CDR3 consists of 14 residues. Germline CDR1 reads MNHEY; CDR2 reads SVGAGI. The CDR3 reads CASSHDSHQETQYF. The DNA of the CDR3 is TGTGCCAGCAGCCATGACAGTCACCAAGAGACCCAGTACTTC.

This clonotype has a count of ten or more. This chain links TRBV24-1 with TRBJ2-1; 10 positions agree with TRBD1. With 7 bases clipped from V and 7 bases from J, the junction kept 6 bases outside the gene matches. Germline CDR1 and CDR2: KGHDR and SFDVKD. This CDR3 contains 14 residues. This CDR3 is CATSLTGGINEQFF. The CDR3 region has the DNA TGTGCCACCAGCCTGACAGGGGGCATTAATGAGCAGTTCTTC.

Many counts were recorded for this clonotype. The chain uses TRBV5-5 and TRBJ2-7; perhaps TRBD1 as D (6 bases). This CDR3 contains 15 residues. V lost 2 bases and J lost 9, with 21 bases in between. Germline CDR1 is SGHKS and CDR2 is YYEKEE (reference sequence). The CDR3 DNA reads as TGTGCCAGCAGCTTCAGGACAGAAACTCGGACCGGGCAGTACTTC. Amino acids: CASSFRTETRTGQYF.

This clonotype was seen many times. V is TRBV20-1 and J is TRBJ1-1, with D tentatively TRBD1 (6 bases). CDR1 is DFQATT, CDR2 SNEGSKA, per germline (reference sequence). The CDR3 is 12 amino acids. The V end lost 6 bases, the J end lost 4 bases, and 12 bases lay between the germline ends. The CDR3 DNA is TGCAGTGCCGATGACAGGACCACTGAAGCTTTCTTT. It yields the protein CSADDRTTEAFF.